One and the same sample provided the 18 T cell receptor beta chains below, sequenced in a study of T-cell memory formation after mild COVID-19. One entry per CDR3 protein, called by TCRdb with MiXCR from the 5' RACE reads. There are about 350,000 distinct CDR3 sequences in the sample; roughly an eighth occur only once, and under 25% lies in the top ten. Sequencing input: PBMCs or a T cell subset sorted from them (not recorded which). The receptors here all came from a man aged 18 to 29 who had mild COVID-19 (a few samples of this study predate the infection). Cell type and time point are not known.

The gene calls are TRBV25-1 and TRBJ2-5, with D possibly being TRBD2 (5 bases). The CDR3 covers 15 residues. V shed 2 bases and J shed 5 bases, with 15 bases lying between them. Germline loops: CDR1 MGHDK, CDR2 SYGVNS. CDR3 in amino acids: CASSEGGRAGETQYF. The CDR3 nucleotides read TGTGCCAGCAGTGAAGGAGGTAGGGCGGGTGAGACCCAGTACTTC. Variable domain in full (rest from reference TRBV25-1 and TRBJ2-5): EADIYQTPRYLVIGTGKKITLECSQTMGHDKMYWYQQDPGMELHLIHYSYGVNSTEKGDLSSESTVSRIRTEHFPLTLESARPSHTSQYLCASSEGGRAGETQYFGPGTRLLVL.

This clonotype was counted a few times. The chain is built from TRBV25-1 and TRBJ2-7; 7 positions match TRBD1. CDR3 length: 14 residues. The V segment lost 6 bases and the J segment 0 bases; nucleotides outside the gene matches: 5. CDR1 is MGHDK, CDR2 SYGVNS, per germline. The CDR3: CASRSTGTSYEQYF. The CDR3, as DNA: TGTGCCAGCAGGTCGACAGGGACCTCCTACGAGCAGTACTTC.

This clonotype showed up just once. The CDR3: CASSLEGSAQYF. Written as DNA, the CDR3 is TGTGCCAGCAGCTTAGAGGGGTCGGCCCAGTACTTC. The gene calls are TRBV11-2 and TRBJ2-5; D is ambiguous. V was trimmed by 0 bases and J by 9 bases, leaving 8 bases between them. CDR1 SGHAT and CDR2 FQNNGV come from the germline V gene. The CDR3 is 12 residues long.

This clonotype occurred a few times. The chain joins TRBV10-3 to TRBJ2-7, with 7 bases aligning to TRBD2. Trimming took 8 bases from V and 9 from J; bases not matched to a gene: 13. The CDR3 totals 13 residues. The germline V gene encodes CDR1 ENHRY and CDR2 SYGVKD. The CDR3 sequence is CAIRGGGPFGQYV. For the CDR3, the DNA is TGTGCCATCCGTGGCGGGGGACCTTTTGGGCAGTACGTC.

The gene calls are TRBV7-2 and TRBJ2-3, with 11 bases lining up with TRBD2. There are 15 residues in the CDR3. Looked up from germline, CDR1 is SGHTA and CDR2 is FQGNSA. The trim removed 5 bases at V and 5 bases at J, leaving 6 bases unmatched. In DNA form, the CDR3 reads TGTGCCAGCAGCGACGTAGCGGGGGGGGTAGATACGCAGTATTTT. Translating it yields CASSDVAGGVDTQYF.

In regard to this clonotype: It is unclear where the CDR3 begins or ends on the DNA, so no DNA is shown, and the CDR3 is as TCRdb lists it. The chain employs TRBV21-1 and TRBJ2-2; the table names TRBD1, a call not compared with the DNA. TRBV21-1 is assigned pseudogene status. The CDR3 totals 15 residues, both ends included. CDR3 loop: CASSNGGHTPGSCFF.

This rearrangement joins TRBV12-3 or TRBV12-4 to TRBJ2-7; no firm D call. The V end lost 5 bases, the J end lost 5 bases, and 7 bases lay between the germline ends. CDR3 length: 11 residues. CDR3: CASSRTDEQYF. CDR3 in DNA: TGTGCCAGCAGTCGTACCGACGAGCAGTACTTC.

The chain is built from TRBV5-6 and TRBJ1-5, with 10 bases that match TRBD1. Germline V CDR1 and CDR2: SGHDT, YYEEEE. This CDR3 region has 15 residues. V lost 4 bases to trimming and J lost 4 bases; unmatched junction nucleotides: 5. The DNA of the CDR3 is TGTGCCAGCAGCGCGGGGGACAGGGGAAATCAGCCCCAGCATTTT. It is translated as CASSAGDRGNQPQHF.

The V and J genes are TRBV4-3 and TRBJ2-2; D gene unclear. CDR3 size: 16 residues. Trimming took off 1 base at V and 0 bases at J, with 9 bases between the two ends. Germline loops: CDR1 LGHNA, CDR2 YSLEER. The CDR3 reads CASSQGSVPNTGELFF. CDR3 bases: TGCGCCAGCAGCCAAGGTTCCGTACCGAACACCGGGGAGCTGTTTTTT.

The table lists this clonotype with a few counts. The chain couples TRBV5-1 to TRBJ1-3, with a possible D match to TRBD1 (6 bases). Trimming removed 2 bases from V and 4 bases from J, with 10 bases in between. Germline assignment: CDR1 SGHRS and CDR2 YFSETQ. The CDR3 length is 14 residues. As DNA, the CDR3 is TGCGCCAGCAGCTTCTTTACAGGGGGAAACACCATATATTTT. Its protein is CASSFFTGGNTIYF.

V gene TRBV9 combines with J gene TRBJ2-1; D gene ambiguous. Germline V CDR1 and CDR2: SGDLS, YYNGEE. The CDR3 consists of 17 residues. V was cut by 0 bases and J by 9 bases, with 22 bases left in between. As DNA, the CDR3 is TGTGCCAGCAGCGTAGGGGTAGGAACGGCCGAGTATGTTGAGCAGTTCTTC. It translates to CASSVGVGTAEYVEQFF.

This clonotype was detected many times. The V call is TRBV28, the J call TRBJ1-5, with D unclear. CDR1 MDHEN and CDR2 SYDVKM come from the germline V gene. Trimming took off 1 base at V and 6 bases at J, with 4 bases between the two ends. CDR3 length equals 12 residues. The DNA for the CDR3 is TGTGCCAGCAGTTTATACCGTCAGCCCCAGCATTTT. It encodes CASSLYRQPQHF.

This CDR3 reads CATTAFDGEQFF. The CDR3 DNA reads as TGTGCCACAACCGCGTTTGATGGTGAGCAGTTCTTC. This rearrangement joins TRBV24-1 to TRBJ2-1; unclear D gene. Germline V gene sequence: CDR1 KGHDR, CDR2 SFDVKD. The CDR3 loop spans 12 amino acids. V lost 10 bases and J lost 9, with 15 bases in between.

The chain carries TRBV4-2 and TRBJ2-5; TRBD2 agrees at 8 bases. The CDR3 spans 17 residues. V gave up 1 base and J gave up 5 bases; unmatched junction bases: 12. Germline CDR1 LGHNA, CDR2 YNFKEQ. The CDR3: CASSQGVRIGGGETQYF. CDR3 DNA sequence: TGTGCCAGCAGCCAAGGCGTCCGGATCGGGGGGGGCGAGACCCAGTACTTC.

The table lists this clonotype with a few counts. This chain joins TRBV12-3 or TRBV12-4 and TRBJ1-1; D gene ambiguous. The CDR3 covers 13 residues. With 3 bases removed from V and 6 bases from J, the gap between germline ends came to 11 bases. The CDR3 loop reads CASSFNWSPEAFF. As DNA, the CDR3 is TGTGCCAGCAGTTTTAATTGGAGCCCTGAAGCTTTCTTT.

This clonotype was seen a few times. As DNA, the CDR3 is TGTGCCAGCAGCTTGGACGGGACATACGTCTATGGCTACACCTTC. Amino acid sequence: CASSLDGTYVYGYTF. The gene calls are TRBV7-2 and TRBJ1-2, with TRBD1 as a possible D gene (6 bases). The CDR3 runs 15 residues. From germline, CDR1 is SGHTA and CDR2 FQGNSA. The V and J ends lost 3 bases and 4 bases respectively, with 15 bases between them.

This clonotype was seen a handful of times. The V and J genes are TRBV4-1 and TRBJ2-1; D is undetermined. CDR3 size: 16 residues. CDR1 and CDR2 from the germline V gene are MGHRA and YSYEKL. Trimming left V 3 bases short and J 9 bases short, with 21 bases between. The CDR3 sequence: CASSQVFQPPRPEQFF. The CDR3 DNA reads TGCGCCAGCAGCCAGGTTTTCCAACCCCCCCGGCCTGAGCAGTTCTTC.

There are a few counts of this clonotype. CDR3 loop: CASSQDNVRPQHF. The CDR3 DNA is TGCGCCAGCAGCCAAGATAACGTTAGGCCCCAGCATTTT. The J gene is TRBJ1-5, the V gene TRBV4-1; D unclear. Per the germline V gene, CDR1 is MGHRA and CDR2 is YSYEKL. V was clipped by 0 bases and J by 9 bases, with 9 bases between them. The CDR3 is 13 residues long.